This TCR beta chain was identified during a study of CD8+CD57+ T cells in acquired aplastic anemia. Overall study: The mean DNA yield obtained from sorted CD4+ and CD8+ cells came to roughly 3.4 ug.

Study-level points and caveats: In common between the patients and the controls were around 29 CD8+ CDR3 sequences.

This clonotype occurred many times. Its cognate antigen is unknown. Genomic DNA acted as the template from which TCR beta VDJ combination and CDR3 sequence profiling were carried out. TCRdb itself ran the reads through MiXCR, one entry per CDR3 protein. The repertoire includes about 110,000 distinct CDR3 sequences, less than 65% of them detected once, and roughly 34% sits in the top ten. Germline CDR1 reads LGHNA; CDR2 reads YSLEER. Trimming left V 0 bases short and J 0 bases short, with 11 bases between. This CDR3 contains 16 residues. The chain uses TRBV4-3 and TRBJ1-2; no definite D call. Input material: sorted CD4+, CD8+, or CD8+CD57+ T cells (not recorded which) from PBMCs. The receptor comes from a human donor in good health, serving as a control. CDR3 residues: CASSQDFSATNYGYTF. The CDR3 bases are TGCGCCAGCAGCCAAGATTTTAGCGCGACTAACTATGGCTACACCTTC.